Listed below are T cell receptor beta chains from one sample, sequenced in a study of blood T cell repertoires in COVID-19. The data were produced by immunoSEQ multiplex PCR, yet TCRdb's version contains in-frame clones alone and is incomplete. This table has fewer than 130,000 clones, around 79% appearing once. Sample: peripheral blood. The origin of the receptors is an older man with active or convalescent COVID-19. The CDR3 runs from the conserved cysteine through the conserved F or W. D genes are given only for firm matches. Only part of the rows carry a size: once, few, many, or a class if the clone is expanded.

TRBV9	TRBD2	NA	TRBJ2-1	TGTGCCAGCAGCGTAGGGGGGCTAGCGGGAGATGTGAATGAGCAGTTCTTC	CASSVGGLAGDVNEQFF
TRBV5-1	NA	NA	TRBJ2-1	TGCGCCAGCAGCTTGCTCGCGGGACTCAACTACAATGAGCAGTTCTTC	CASSLLAGLNYNEQFF
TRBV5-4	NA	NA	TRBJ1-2	TGTGCCAGCAGCTTGGGAGGACAGAGTCCGTATGGCTACACCTTC	CASSLGGQSPYGYTF
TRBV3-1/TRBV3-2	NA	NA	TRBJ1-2	TGTGCCAGCAGCCGGACAGATTTTAACTATGGCTACACCTTC	CASSRTDFNYGYTF
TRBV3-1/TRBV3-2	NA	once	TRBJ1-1	TGTGCCAGCAGCCTCCACCCGACAGGAGCAACGAACACTGAAGCTTTCTTT	CASSLHPTGATNTEAFF
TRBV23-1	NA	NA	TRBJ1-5	TGCGCCAGCAGTTTCAGGAACGGCAATCAGCCCCAGCATTTT	CASSFRNGNQPQHF
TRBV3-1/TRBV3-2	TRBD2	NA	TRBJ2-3	TGTGCCAGCAGCCAGGTTCGAGGGAGGGAGTACACAGATACGCAGTATTTT	CASSQVRGREYTDTQYF
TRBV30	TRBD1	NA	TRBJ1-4	TGTGCCTGGAGTATGGCACAGGGGCCCGAAAAACTGTTTTTT	CAWSMAQGPEKLFF
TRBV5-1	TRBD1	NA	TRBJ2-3	TGCGCCAGCAGCTTTGAGGGGGCGGATACGCAGTATTTT	CASSFEGADTQYF
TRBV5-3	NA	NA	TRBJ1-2	TGTGCCAGAAGCTGCGGTCCCCGGGACACCAGCAACTATGGCTACACCTTC	CARSCGPRDTSNYGYTF
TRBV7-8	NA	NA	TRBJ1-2	TGTGCCAGCAGCTGGGGACAAACCAACTATGGCTACACCTTC	CASSWGQTNYGYTF
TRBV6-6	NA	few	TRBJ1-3	TGTGCCAGCAGTTTCGGGAGTTCTGGAAACACCATATATTTT	CASSFGSSGNTIYF
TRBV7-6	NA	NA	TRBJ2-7	TGTGCCAGCAGCTTAGGGGTGGGCAGGCCCGCTTACGAGCAGTACTTC	CASSLGVGRPAYEQYF
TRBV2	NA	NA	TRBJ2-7	TGTGCCAGCAGTGAAGCGGGGGCCGGAGCCTACGAGCAGTACTTC	CASSEAGAGAYEQYF
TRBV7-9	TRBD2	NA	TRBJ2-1	TGTGCCAGCAGCTTAGGAGCGGGGTCGATCAATGAGCAGTTCTTC	CASSLGAGSINEQFF
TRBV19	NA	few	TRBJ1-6	TGTGCCAGTAGTATAATGGGGCGTTCACCCCTCCACTTT	CASSIMGRSPLHF
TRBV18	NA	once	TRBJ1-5	TGTGCCAGCTCAGAAGACAGGACTCAGCCCCAGCATTTT	CASSEDRTQPQHF
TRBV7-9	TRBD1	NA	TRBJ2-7	TGTGCCAGCAGCTTATCCTCGCAGGGGGCTGGCTACGAGCAGTACTTC	CASSLSSQGAGYEQYF
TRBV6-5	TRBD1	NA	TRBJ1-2	TGTGCCAGCAGCAAAGGGACAGGGCATGGCTACACCTTC	CASSKGTGHGYTF
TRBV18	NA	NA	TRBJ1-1	TGTGCCAGCTCCCTACGGCAGGACACGAACACTGAAGCTTTCTTT	CASSLRQDTNTEAFF
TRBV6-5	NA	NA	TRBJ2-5	TGTGCCAGCAGCCCGGTGCTACAAGAGACCCAGTACTTC	CASSPVLQETQYF
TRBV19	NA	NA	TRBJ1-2	TGTGCCAGTAGCCCGACAGGAACTAACTATGGCTACACCTTC	CASSPTGTNYGYTF
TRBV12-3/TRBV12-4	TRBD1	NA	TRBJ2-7	TGTGCCAGCAGCCAGGACAGGGGTTGGAAGTACTTC	CASSQDRGWKYF
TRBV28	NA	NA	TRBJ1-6	TGTGCCAGCAGCTCACTTCATTCACCCCTCCACTTT	CASSSLHSPLHF
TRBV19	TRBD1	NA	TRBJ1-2	TGTGCCAGTAGTATACCGGGACAGGGGGCGCTCGGCTACACCTTC	CASSIPGQGALGYTF
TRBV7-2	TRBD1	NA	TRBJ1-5	TGTGCCAGCAGCTTAGCCCCAACAGGGGGCAGGAAGACCCAGCATTTT	CASSLAPTGGRKTQHF
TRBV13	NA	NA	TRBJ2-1	TGTGCCAGCAGTCCGGGACTCCCAGAATACAATGAGCAGTTCTTC	CASSPGLPEYNEQFF
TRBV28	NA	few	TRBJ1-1	TGTGCCAGCAGTCCAGGACAGCTGGGGAACACTGAAGCTTTCTTT	CASSPGQLGNTEAFF
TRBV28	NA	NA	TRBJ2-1	TGTGCCAGCAGTTTCCCCGACAGGATAAACAATGAGCAGTTCTTC	CASSFPDRINNEQFF
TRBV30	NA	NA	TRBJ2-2	TGTGCCTGGAGTTCTGCGAACACCGGGGAGCTGTTTTTT	CAWSSANTGELFF
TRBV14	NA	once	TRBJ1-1	TGTGCCAGCAGCAAAAAGGGGCAGTCCCTTGTGAACACTGAAGCTTTCTTT	CASSKKGQSLVNTEAFF
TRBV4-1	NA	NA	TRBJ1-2	TGCGCCAGCAGCCCTCCTATGGGGCAGCAAGCTAACTATGGCTACACCTTC	CASSPPMGQQANYGYTF
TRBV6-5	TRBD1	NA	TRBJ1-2	TGTGCCAGCAGACGTCCGGGACAGGGCTATGGCTACACCTTC	CASRRPGQGYGYTF
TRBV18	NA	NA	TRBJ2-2	TGTGCCAGCTCACCGCAAGCGGACCTCACCGGGGAGCTGTTTTTT	CASSPQADLTGELFF